A single TCR beta chain is shown here with its context. This record belongs to a study of blood T cell repertoires in COVID-19. Study as a whole: The samples span acute and convalescent COVID-19 from the United States, Italy and Spain. PBMCs, B-cell-depleted T cells, or T cells were the source of the cDNA or gDNA that made up the material.

Authors' methods: Cell counts per sample came from amplifying reference gene primers. Assay used: immunoSEQ multiplex PCR; TCRdb lists only in-frame clones, some missing. The DNA was the basis for D and trimming; V, J and clone size are from that table. The table records about 260,000 clones, more than 75% of them present only once. This receptor was obtained from a man in his forties with active or convalescent COVID-19. Source material: peripheral blood.

The CDR3 nucleotides are TGTGCCAGCAGGCAGGGACAGGTAGAAAAACTGTTTTTT. Protein product: CASRQGQVEKLFF. The chain is built from TRBV12-3 or TRBV12-4 and TRBJ1-4; 8 nucleotides agree with TRBD1. The V and J ends lost 6 bases and 8 bases, in that order; junction bases with no gene match: 5. The CDR3 runs 13 residues.